The rows below give T cell receptor beta chains drawn from one sample of a study of blood T cell repertoires in COVID-19. Clones were sequenced by immunoSEQ multiplex PCR, and TCRdb holds only the in-frame ones, with some missing. The table lists over 90,000 clones, roughly four fifths of them singletons. Sequenced input: peripheral blood. The receptor source for this set is a man over 45 with active or convalescent COVID-19. Each CDR3 is given with its conserved first and last residue. The D gene is left open where the match is weak. Clone size is given for some rows only: seen once, a few or many times, or a class if the clone is expanded.

>TRBJ1-2|TRBV3-1/TRBV3-2|TRBD1|-
CASSLDREESNYGYTF
TGTGCCAGCAGCCTGGACAGGGAAGAAAGCAACTATGGCTACACCTTC
>TRBJ2-5|TRBV3-1/TRBV3-2|-|-
CASSHSGAWETQYF
TGTGCCAGCAGTCACTCAGGGGCCTGGGAGACCCAGTACTTC
>TRBJ2-5|TRBV29-1|-|-
CSVTRQEQETQYF
TGCAGCGTTACCCGACAGGAACAAGAGACCCAGTACTTC
>TRBJ2-7|TRBV28|TRBD1|-
CASGSGQGTDEQYF
TGTGCCAGCGGGTCGGGACAGGGGACCGACGAGCAGTACTTC
>TRBJ2-3|TRBV7-9|TRBD2|-
CASSFGGGDTQYF
TGTGCCAGCAGCTTTGGGGGAGGGGACACGCAGTATTTT
>TRBJ2-1|TRBV15|TRBD2|-
CATSRARLAENNEQFF
TGTGCCACCAGCAGAGCTCGGCTAGCGGAGAATAATGAGCAGTTCTTC
>TRBJ2-2|TRBV6-6|TRBD1|-
CASSVRDSLNTGELFF
TGTGCCAGCAGTGTTCGGGACAGTTTGAACACCGGGGAGCTGTTTTTT
>TRBJ1-1|TRBV6-2/TRBV6-3|-|once
CASSYQATEAFF
TGTGCCAGCAGTTACCAGGCCACTGAAGCTTTCTTT
>TRBJ1-1|TRBV7-9|-|-
CASSLFGEEAFF
TGTGCCAGCAGCTTATTCGGGGAAGAGGCTTTCTTT
>TRBJ1-3|TRBV3-1/TRBV3-2|-|-
CASSQDAGRGNTIYF
TGTGCCAGCAGCCAAGACGCAGGAAGGGGAAACACCATATATTTT
>TRBJ2-7|TRBV5-1|TRBD2|few
CASSPGGSIYEQYF
TGCGCCAGCAGCCCGGGGGGGAGTATATACGAGCAGTACTTC
>TRBJ1-3|TRBV3-1/TRBV3-2|-|-
CASTSDRLGF
TGTGCCAGCACCTCCGACAGACTAGGTTTT
>TRBJ1-2|TRBV3-1/TRBV3-2|-|-
CASSQEAGSGGYTF
TGTGCCAGCAGCCAAGAAGCAGGGTCTGGTGGCTACACCTTC
>TRBJ2-5|TRBV29-1|TRBD1|-
CSVEIPGQGAEETQYF
TGCAGCGTTGAAATACCGGGACAGGGGGCGGAGGAGACCCAGTACTTC
>TRBJ1-3|TRBV3-1/TRBV3-2|-|once
CASSQDPQGRSGNTIYF
TGTGCCAGCAGCCAAGATCCCCAGGGCCGCTCTGGAAACACCATATATTTT
>TRBJ1-2|TRBV4-3|-|-
CASSQDRDIGYGYTF
TGCGCCAGCAGCCAAGACCGGGACATAGGCTATGGCTACACCTTC
>TRBJ2-3|TRBV19|-|-
CASSILTGSEGTDTQYF
TGTGCCAGTAGTATCCTAACAGGGAGTGAAGGCACAGATACGCAGTATTTT
>TRBJ2-1|TRBV4-1|TRBD2|once
CASSRDYYSYNEQFF
TGCGCCAGCAGCCGGGACTACTACTCCTACAATGAGCAGTTCTTC
>TRBJ2-3|TRBV6-5|TRBD2|-
CASSRTSGDTQYF
TGTGCCAGCAGCAGGACTAGCGGAGATACGCAGTATTTT
>TRBJ1-3|TRBV4-1|-|many
CASSQVAQGTGNTIYF
TGCGCCAGCAGCCAAGTAGCCCAGGGTACTGGAAACACCATATATTTT
>TRBJ2-3|TRBV7-8|-|-
CASSLGEVRDTQYF
TGTGCCAGCAGCTTAGGGGAGGTCAGAGATACGCAGTATTTT